Only a few counts were recorded for the clone carrying this T cell receptor beta chain. The antigen is unknown. This entry belongs to a study of early T cells in non-severe SARS-CoV-2 infection. Overall study findings and caveats: Using VDJdb, the matching emphasized anti-spike CD8 responses while missing private and CD4 specificities.

TCRdb redid the calling of the 5' RACE reads with MiXCR, one entry per CDR3 protein. The sample yields some 71,000 distinct CDR3 sequences, about 10% seen once. This CDR3 region has 17 residues. V lost 5 bases to trimming and J lost 5 bases; unmatched junction nucleotides: 7. CDR1 and CDR2 from the germline V gene are LNHDA and SQIVND (reference sequence). Source material: whole blood. The chain employs TRBV19 and TRBJ2-1, with 15 bases that match TRBD2. This clonotype was obtained from an adult who was a healthcare worker with PCR-confirmed SARS-CoV-2 infection or an uninfected control (not recorded which). As DNA, the CDR3 is TGTGCCAGTAGTCCGGGGACTAGCGGGGGGATTGACAATGAGCAGTTCTTC. It yields the protein CASSPGTSGGIDNEQFF.